These T cell receptor beta chains were read from a single sample in a study of esophageal squamous cell carcinoma under preoperative chemotherapy. One entry per CDR3 protein results from TCRdb running MiXCR on the PCR reads. The data show 30,000 or so distinct CDR3 sequences, approximately 55% seen once. This specimen was collected from a patient given preoperative chemotherapy. Receptors were obtained from a human donor with esophageal squamous cell carcinoma. The donor label of this sample is uncertain. Each CDR3 is given with its conserved first and last residue.

V gene: TRBV6-1
J gene: TRBJ1-1
CDR3 protein: CASTKDRMNTEAFF

V gene: TRBV11-3
J gene: TRBJ2-5
CDR3 protein: CASSLGIGGPEETQYF

V gene: TRBV6-4
J gene: TRBJ2-3
CDR3 protein: CAGSGGGGRDTQYF

V gene: TRBV6-1
J gene: -
CDR3 protein: CASKGGGLSYEQYF

V gene: TRBV25-1
J gene: TRBJ2-1
CDR3 protein: CASSGLADSYNEQFF

V gene: TRBV12-3/TRBV12-4
J gene: TRBJ2-3
CDR3 protein: CASSTTGVGSTDMQYF

V gene: TRBV7-2
J gene: -
CDR3 protein: CASSQYGTTGVPAKDTQYF

V gene: TRBV10-2
J gene: -
CDR3 protein: CASRPRGDDNEQFF

V gene: TRBV7-8
J gene: -
CDR3 protein: CASSLSLENTETQYF

V gene: TRBV12-3/TRBV12-4
J gene: TRBJ2-5
CDR3 protein: CASSIGTGQETQYF

V gene: TRBV11-3
J gene: TRBJ2-3
CDR3 protein: CASSSGARSGTDTQYF

V gene: TRBV6-2/TRBV6-3
J gene: -
CDR3 protein: CASRIAGDQETQYF

V gene: TRBV5-1
J gene: TRBJ2-3
CDR3 protein: CASSATSTDTQYF

V gene: TRBV7-2
J gene: TRBJ1-1
CDR3 protein: CASSPDRNEAFF

V gene: TRBV7-8
J gene: TRBJ2-2
CDR3 protein: CASHRGSTGAQFF

V gene: TRBV7-9
J gene: TRBJ2-5
CDR3 protein: CASGGAGGRAKETQYF

V gene: TRBV18
J gene: TRBJ2-5
CDR3 protein: CASSRGTGVSETQYF

V gene: TRBV11-3
J gene: TRBJ2-3
CDR3 protein: CASSFEAGLGAKDTQYF

V gene: TRBV5-5
J gene: TRBJ2-3
CDR3 protein: CASSGRWGDTQYF

V gene: TRBV7-2
J gene: TRBJ2-3
CDR3 protein: CASSQLLVADTQYF

V gene: TRBV6-4
J gene: TRBJ2-3
CDR3 protein: CASSQSSGTHTDTQYF

V gene: TRBV7-8
J gene: TRBJ2-5
CDR3 protein: CASSLVGGDQETQYF

V gene: TRBV12-5
J gene: -
CDR3 protein: CASGFPGLAGARDEQFF

V gene: TRBV5-1
J gene: TRBJ1-1
CDR3 protein: CASSPRGGPYTEAFF

V gene: TRBV12-3/TRBV12-4
J gene: TRBJ2-3
CDR3 protein: CASSATGRGATDTQYF

V gene: TRBV6-5
J gene: -
CDR3 protein: CARLAGLAVDTQYF

V gene: TRBV5-6
J gene: TRBJ2-3
CDR3 protein: CASSPSLAGGRTDTQYF

V gene: TRBV7-2
J gene: TRBJ2-1
CDR3 protein: CASSRSGDYNEQFF

V gene: TRBV7-6
J gene: TRBJ2-3
CDR3 protein: CASSSGPRAKNTQYF

V gene: TRBV27
J gene: -
CDR3 protein: CASSPYSFGLAGAYEQYF

V gene: TRBV18
J gene: TRBJ2-1
CDR3 protein: CASSQTGYNEQFF

V gene: TRBV19
J gene: TRBJ2-7
CDR3 protein: CASGAGKTYEQYF